This T cell receptor beta chain was captured in a study of graft-versus-host responses after intestinal transplantation. Trimming took 0 bases from V and 7 from J; bases not matched to a gene: 5. The CDR3 is made up of 15 amino acids. Germline V lookup: CDR1 SGHRS, CDR2 YFSETQ. As to this clone: Antigen specificity is unknown.

Study observations and caveats: Individuals who had graft-donor T cell macrochimerism had allografts that showed high graft-versus-host to host-versus-graft clonal ratios.

The method was immunoSEQ multiplex PCR; TCRdb's version includes in-frame clones alone and lacks a portion of them. The data contain 70,000 or so clones, about 87% of them seen just once; the ten biggest clones take up 0.39%. This TCR derives from a human donor who was the organ donor for an intestinal transplant. The sequencing used unstimulated CD4+ T cells sorted from spleen or lymph node cells, collected before transplant. The genes are TRBV5-1 and TRBJ2-1, with TRBD1 identical over 9 bases. The DNA of the CDR3 is TGCGCCAGCAGCTTGGGACAGGGGGTGGGGAATGAGCAGTTCTTC. Its translation is CASSLGQGVGNEQFF.